The following is a TCR beta chain sequence with its context. Its target antigen remains unknown. Base qualities are not provided; no much larger clone lies one nucleotide away. Libraries were constructed by RACE. TCRdb lists the instrument as NextSeq 500. During library preparation, unique molecular identifiers were attached to individual cDNA molecules so that TCRs could be counted in a quantitative, reproducible way. The original methods were these. Samples had a median of approximately 96,000 TCRs, with a range from roughly 23,224 to 700,000. The Decombinator software suite was used to annotate the V, J and CDR3 of the TCR reads. Every sample was subsampled to the same number of TCRs (28,000) for the PS versus PT1 abundance plots. TCRs were defined as expanded if absent before sensitization and observed at least eight times at the 2-week time point. TCRdb redid the processing of the public reads, applying fastp at Q25 and MiXCR, and retained in-frame beta chains. Entries are consolidated by CDR3 protein sequence, retaining the most common genes and DNA. TCRdb's processing, not the study's, gives the V and J calls here. The sample data list approximately 97,000 distinct CDR3 sequences, and about 8.6% of these were observed just once. The ten top clones hold 2.5% to 3.5% of the sample.

Its CDR3 holds 16 amino acids, cysteine through phenylalanine. Just the 48-base CDR3 DNA is kept, in frame starting at base 1. Sequences SGHAT (CDR1) and FQNNGV (CDR2) are obtained from the germline V gene. Here V drops 1 base and J drops 0 bases, and the junction holds 4 bases not matched to any gene. This sample is part of a study of human T cells and chemical hapten exposure (dated by TCRdb to the early 2020s). In the study overall: Libraries were pooled for sequencing, and per-sample TCR yields varied mainly because of small differences in library volumes within the pool. From each blood RNA sample, both TCR alpha and TCR beta chains were sequenced. Peripheral blood TCR repertoire changes were tracked in vivo in alopecia patients during primary and secondary sensitization to the hapten diphenylcyclopropenone (DPC).

In light of the paper, this sample's time point label describes: healthy volunteer bleed at 2 weeks. Total RNA was extracted from unfractionated whole blood collected in Tempus Blood RNA tubes. Four or five healthy volunteers acted as controls for TCR sequencing and had blood drawn at day 0, 2 weeks and 6 weeks. Summary of the overall study and its limitations: Repeated subsampling changed both the strength of the expansion versus patch-test correlation and the threshold at which that correlation became significant. DPC sensitization did not change the number of TCRs with a frequency above 1 in 1000, and there was no evidence of changes in global repertoire structure.

Sequenced input: whole blood. This receptor was identified in a female donor in good health. Some clones in this sample may be carry-over from other donors' samples. The chain employs TRBV11-2 and TRBJ2-7; the central 9 bases match TRBD1. The DNA reads as follows: TGTGCCAGCAGCTTAGCCGGGACAGGGTACTCCTACGAGCAGTACTTC. Translated, it gives CASSLAGTGYSYEQYF.